This T cell receptor (beta chain) derives from a study of cytomegalovirus exposure and HLA in healthy donors. Findings and caveats of the study: It was in a later analysis that TCR association rates were seen to vary by HLA locus, highest for DRB1 and lowest for HLA-C.

Use of 60 Vbeta and 13 Jbeta primers characterized the PCR. Clones were sequenced by immunoSEQ multiplex PCR, and TCRdb holds only the in-frame ones, with some missing. The sample lists approximately 200,000 clones; 79% were seen once. Comment on this clone: No antigen is known for it.

The clonotype originates from a girl aged 10 to 17 in good health and CMV-seropositive. Sequenced material: PBMCs.

In DNA, the CDR3 is TGTGCCACCAGCAGATCGAGCGGGGGAACAGATACGCAGTATTTT. Translating it yields CATSRSSGGTDTQYF. This chain links TRBV15 with TRBJ2-3, with 8 bases aligning to TRBD2. The junction had 4 bases not matched to a gene; V was cut back by 2 bases and J by 3 bases. Germline lookup yields CDR1 LNHNV and CDR2 YYDKDF (reference sequence). This CDR3 comprises 15 residues.